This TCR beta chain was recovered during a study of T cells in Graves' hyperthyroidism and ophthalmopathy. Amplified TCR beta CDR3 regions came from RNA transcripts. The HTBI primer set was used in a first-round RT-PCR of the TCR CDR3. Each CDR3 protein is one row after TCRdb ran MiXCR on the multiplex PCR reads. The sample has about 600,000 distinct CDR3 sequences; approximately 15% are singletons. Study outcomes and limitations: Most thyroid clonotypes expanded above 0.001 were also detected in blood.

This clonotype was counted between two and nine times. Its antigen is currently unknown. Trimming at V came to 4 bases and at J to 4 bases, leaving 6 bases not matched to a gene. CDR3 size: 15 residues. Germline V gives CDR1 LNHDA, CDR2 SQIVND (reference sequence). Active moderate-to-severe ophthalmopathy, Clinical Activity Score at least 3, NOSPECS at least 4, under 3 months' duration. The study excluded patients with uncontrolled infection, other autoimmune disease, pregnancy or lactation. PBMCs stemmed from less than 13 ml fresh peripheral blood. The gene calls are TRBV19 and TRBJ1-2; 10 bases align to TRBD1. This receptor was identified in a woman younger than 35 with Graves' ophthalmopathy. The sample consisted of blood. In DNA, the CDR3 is TGTGCCAGTAGTACCCTCGGGACAGGGGCCTATGGCTACACCTTC. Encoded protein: CASSTLGTGAYGYTF.